This T cell receptor (beta chain) was retrieved from a study of cytomegalovirus exposure and HLA in healthy donors. Findings and caveats of the study: For TCR beta chains, V- and J-gene trimming was later linked to a missense DCLRE1C variant. Available immune exposure information was restricted to CMV serostatus only. Several of the most significant clusters appeared linked to common viral pathogens, based on a later analysis.

On this clone: Its target is not known.

Vbeta (60) and Jbeta (13) primers were used in the PCR. This table comes from immunoSEQ multiplex PCR, and its TCRdb copy is limited to in-frame clones, with some not included. This table holds around 58,000 clones, around 79% found once. The sequencing sample was made of PBMCs. The receptor comes from a female donor in good health and CMV-seronegative.

The CDR3 is CASSEYPDSPYEQYF. CDR3 DNA: TGTGCCAGCAGTGAATACCCTGACAGTCCCTACGAGCAGTACTTC. V and J are TRBV2 and TRBJ2-7; maybe TRBD1 (5 bases). CDR3 size: 15 residues. The germline V gene has CDR1 SNHLY and CDR2 FYNNEI. V lost 2 bases and J 2 bases, leaving 13 bases between the germline ends.